This TCR beta chain was identified during a study of T cells in Graves' hyperthyroidism and ophthalmopathy. This clonotype was picked up many times. What was amplified from RNA transcripts were TCR beta CDR3 regions. RT-PCR in the first round (using the HTBI primer set) targeted the TCR CDR3. Using its own MiXCR run on the multiplex PCR reads, TCRdb lists one record per CDR3 protein. The table records a few hundred thousand distinct CDR3 sequences, over 35% of them present only once. From germline, CDR1 is SEHNR and CDR2 FQNEAQ (reference sequence). The CDR3 has 16 residues. V shed 5 bases, J shed 2 bases, and the junction held 3 bases outside the gene matches.

What was sequenced was peripheral blood or thyroid tissue (not recorded which). The receptor was derived from an adult woman with Graves' disease, either hyperthyroidism or ophthalmopathy (not recorded which). The chain carries TRBV7-9 and TRBJ2-2; TRBD1 matches at 12 bases. The CDR3 reads CASSEGQGANTGELFF. Written as DNA, the CDR3 is TGTGCCAGCAGCGAGGGACAGGGGGCAAACACCGGGGAGCTGTTTTTT.